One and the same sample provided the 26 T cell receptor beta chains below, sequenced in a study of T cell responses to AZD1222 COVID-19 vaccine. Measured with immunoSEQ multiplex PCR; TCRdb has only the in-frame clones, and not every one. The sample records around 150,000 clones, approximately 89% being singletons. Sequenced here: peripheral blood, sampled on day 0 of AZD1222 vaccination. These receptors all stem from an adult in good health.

The CDR3 nucleotides read TGTGCCAGCAGCTTACCTGGACTAGCGGGAGGGCCTACAGATACGCAGTATTTT. It is translated as CASSLPGLAGGPTDTQYF. The J gene is TRBJ2-3, the V gene TRBV11-3; 15 nucleotides match TRBD2. Looked up from germline, CDR1 is SGHNT and CDR2 is YENEEA. This CDR3 has 18 amino acids. Losses at the gene ends were 2 bases for V and 3 bases for J; bases not matched to a gene: 6.

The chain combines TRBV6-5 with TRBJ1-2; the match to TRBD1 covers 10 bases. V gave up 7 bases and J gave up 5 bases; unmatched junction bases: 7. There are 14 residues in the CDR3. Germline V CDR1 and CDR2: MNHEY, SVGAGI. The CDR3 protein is CASNRQGASYGYTF. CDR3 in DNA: TGTGCCAGCAATAGACAGGGGGCATCTTATGGCTACACCTTC.

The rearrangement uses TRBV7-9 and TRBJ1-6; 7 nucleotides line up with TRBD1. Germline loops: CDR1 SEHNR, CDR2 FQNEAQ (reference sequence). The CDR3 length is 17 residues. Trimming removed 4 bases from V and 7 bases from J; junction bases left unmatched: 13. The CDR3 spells CASSSRTGPSVNSPLHF. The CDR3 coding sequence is TGTGCCAGCAGCTCCCGGACAGGTCCCTCCGTGAATTCACCCCTCCACTTT.

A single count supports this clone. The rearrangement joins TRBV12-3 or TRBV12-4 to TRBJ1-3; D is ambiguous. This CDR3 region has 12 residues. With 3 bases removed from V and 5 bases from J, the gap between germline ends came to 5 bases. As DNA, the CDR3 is TGTGCCAGCAGTTTTCCGAGAAACACCATATATTTT. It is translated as CASSFPRNTIYF.

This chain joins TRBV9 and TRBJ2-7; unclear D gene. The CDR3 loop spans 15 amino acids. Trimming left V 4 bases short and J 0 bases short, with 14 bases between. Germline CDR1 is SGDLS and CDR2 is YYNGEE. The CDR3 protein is CASSPRGDSSYEQYF. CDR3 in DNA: TGTGCCAGCAGCCCGCGTGGAGATAGCTCCTACGAGCAGTACTTC.

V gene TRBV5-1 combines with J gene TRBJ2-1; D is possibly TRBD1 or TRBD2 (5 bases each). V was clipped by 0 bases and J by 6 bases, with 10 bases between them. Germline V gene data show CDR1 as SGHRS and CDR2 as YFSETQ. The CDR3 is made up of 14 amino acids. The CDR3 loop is CASSLGGASNEQFF. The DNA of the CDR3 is TGCGCCAGCAGCTTGGGAGGGGCTAGCAATGAGCAGTTCTTC.

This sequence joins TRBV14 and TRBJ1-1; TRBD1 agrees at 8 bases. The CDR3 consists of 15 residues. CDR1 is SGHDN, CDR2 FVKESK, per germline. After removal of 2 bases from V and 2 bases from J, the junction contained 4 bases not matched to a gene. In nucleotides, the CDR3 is TGTGCCAGCAGCCAACGGACAGGGAGAAACACTGAAGCTTTCTTT. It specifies CASSQRTGRNTEAFF. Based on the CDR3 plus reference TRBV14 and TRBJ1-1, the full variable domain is EAGVTQFPSHSVIEKGQTVTLRCDPISGHDNLYWYRRVMGKEIKFLLHFVKESKQDESGMPNNRFLAERTGGTYSTLKVQPAELEDSGVYFCASSQRTGRNTEAFFGQGTRLTVV.

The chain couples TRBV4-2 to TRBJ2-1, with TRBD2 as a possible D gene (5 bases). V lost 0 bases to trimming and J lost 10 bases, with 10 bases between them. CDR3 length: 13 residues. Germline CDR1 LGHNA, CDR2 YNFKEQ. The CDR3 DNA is TGTGCCAGCAGCCAAGAGAGGGTTGGAGAGCAGTTCTTC. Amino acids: CASSQERVGEQFF.

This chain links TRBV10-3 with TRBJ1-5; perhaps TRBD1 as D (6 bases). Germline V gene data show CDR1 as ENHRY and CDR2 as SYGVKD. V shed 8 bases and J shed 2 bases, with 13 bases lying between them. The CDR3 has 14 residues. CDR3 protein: CAIGLQGGNQPQHF. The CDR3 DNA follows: TGTGCCATCGGCCTACAGGGAGGCAATCAGCCCCAGCATTTT.

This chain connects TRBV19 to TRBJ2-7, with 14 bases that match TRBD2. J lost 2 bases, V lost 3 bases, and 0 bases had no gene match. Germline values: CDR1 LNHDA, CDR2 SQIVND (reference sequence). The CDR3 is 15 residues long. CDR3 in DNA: TGTGCCAGTAGTATGACTAGCGGGAGGGCCTACGAGCAGTACTTC. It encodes CASSMTSGRAYEQYF.

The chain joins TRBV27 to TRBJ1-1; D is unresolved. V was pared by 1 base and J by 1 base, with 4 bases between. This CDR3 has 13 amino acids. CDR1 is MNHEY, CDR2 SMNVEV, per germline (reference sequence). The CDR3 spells CASSLFRNTEAFF. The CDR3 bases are TGTGCCAGCAGTTTATTCCGGAACACTGAAGCTTTCTTT.

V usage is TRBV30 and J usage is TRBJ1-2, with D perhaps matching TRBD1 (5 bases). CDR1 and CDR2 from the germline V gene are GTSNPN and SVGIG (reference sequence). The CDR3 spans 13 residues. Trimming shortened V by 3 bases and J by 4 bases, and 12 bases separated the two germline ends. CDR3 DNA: TGTGCCTGGAGCACGGAAAGGGGCTATGGCTACACCTTC. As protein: CAWSTERGYGYTF.

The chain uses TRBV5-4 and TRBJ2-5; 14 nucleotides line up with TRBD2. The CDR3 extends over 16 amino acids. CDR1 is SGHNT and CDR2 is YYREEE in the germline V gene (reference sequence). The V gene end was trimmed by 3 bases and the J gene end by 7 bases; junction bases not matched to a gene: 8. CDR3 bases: TGTGCCAGCAGCTCCGGGACTAGCGGGAGTCTTGGGACCCAGTACTTC. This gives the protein CASSSGTSGSLGTQYF.

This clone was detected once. The DNA for the CDR3 is TGTGCCAGCAGTGAGGTCAGGGCTGAGCAGTTCTTC. Translating gives CASSEVRAEQFF. This chain connects TRBV2 to TRBJ2-1, with a tentative D call TRBD1 (5 bases). The CDR3 is made up of 12 amino acids. Germline V gene sequence: CDR1 SNHLY, CDR2 FYNNEI. Trimming took 3 bases from V and 9 from J, leaving 9 bases between them.

CDR3 bases: TGTGCCAGCAGCTTCCAACCATCCGTCGGGGAGCTGTTTTTT. Translating it yields CASSFQPSVGELFF. The chain links TRBV5-6 to TRBJ2-2; D call uncertain. In germline, CDR1 is SGHDT, CDR2 YYEEEE. The CDR3 is 14 residues long. With 2 bases removed from V and 7 bases from J, the gap between germline ends came to 12 bases. Supplemented by reference TRBV5-6 and TRBJ2-2, the full variable domain reads DAGVTQSPTHLIKTRGQQVTLRCSPKSGHDTVSWYQQALGQGPQFIFQYYEEEERQRGNFPDRFSGHQFPNYSSELNVNALLLGDSALYLCASSFQPSVGELFFGEGSRLTVL.

The CDR3, as DNA: TGTGCCAGCAGCTTAGTCGGATTACAGGGCCAAGAGACCCAGTACTTC. Translating it yields CASSLVGLQGQETQYF. This rearrangement joins TRBV11-3 to TRBJ2-5; D perhaps matches TRBD1 (6 bases). The CDR3 runs to 16 residues. The V gene's germline CDR1 is SGHNT and CDR2 YENEEA. Between the trimmed V and J ends, which lost 1 base and 1 base, there was a span of 13 bases.

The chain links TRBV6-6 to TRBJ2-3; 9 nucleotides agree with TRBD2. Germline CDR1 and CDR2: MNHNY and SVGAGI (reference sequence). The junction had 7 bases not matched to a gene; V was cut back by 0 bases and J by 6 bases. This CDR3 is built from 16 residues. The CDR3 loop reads CASSYSPAGGWDTQYF. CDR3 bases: TGTGCCAGCAGTTACTCGCCAGCGGGGGGATGGGATACGCAGTATTTT.

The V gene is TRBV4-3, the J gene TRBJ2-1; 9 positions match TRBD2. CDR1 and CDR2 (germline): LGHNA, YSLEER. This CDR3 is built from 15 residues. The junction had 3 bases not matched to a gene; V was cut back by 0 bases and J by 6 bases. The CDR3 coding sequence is TGCGCCAGCAGCCAAGAAACTAGCGGGCTCAATGAGCAGTTCTTC. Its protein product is CASSQETSGLNEQFF.

The CDR3 here is CASTPPGTSAYTGELFF. The CDR3 nucleotides read TGTGCCAGCACCCCACCCGGGACTAGCGCCTACACCGGGGAGCTGTTTTTT. The chain recombines TRBV28 with TRBJ2-2; the match to TRBD2 covers 10 bases. Per the germline V gene, CDR1 is MDHEN and CDR2 is SYDVKM. V lost 7 bases, J lost 3 bases, and 11 bases stayed unmatched. The length of the CDR3 is 17 residues.

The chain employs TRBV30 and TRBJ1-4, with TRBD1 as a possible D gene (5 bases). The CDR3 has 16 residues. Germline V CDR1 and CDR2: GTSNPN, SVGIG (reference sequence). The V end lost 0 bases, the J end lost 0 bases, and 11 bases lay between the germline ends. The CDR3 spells CAWSVHGGSTNEKLFF. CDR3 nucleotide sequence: TGTGCCTGGAGTGTACACGGGGGTTCAACTAATGAAAAACTGTTTTTT. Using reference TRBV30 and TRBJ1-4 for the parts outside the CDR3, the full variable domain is SQTIHQWPATLVQPVGSPLSLECTVEGTSNPNLYWYRQAAGRGLQLLFYSVGIGQISSEVPQNLSASRPQDRQFILSSKKLLLSDSGFYLCAWSVHGGSTNEKLFFGSGTQLSVL.

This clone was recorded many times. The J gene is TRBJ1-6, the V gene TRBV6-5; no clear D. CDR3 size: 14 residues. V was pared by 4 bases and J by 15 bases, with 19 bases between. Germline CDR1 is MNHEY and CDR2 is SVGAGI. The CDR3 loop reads CASSFTPSQDRLHF. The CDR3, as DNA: TGTGCCAGCAGTTTCACCCCCAGCCAAGATCGCCTCCACTTT.

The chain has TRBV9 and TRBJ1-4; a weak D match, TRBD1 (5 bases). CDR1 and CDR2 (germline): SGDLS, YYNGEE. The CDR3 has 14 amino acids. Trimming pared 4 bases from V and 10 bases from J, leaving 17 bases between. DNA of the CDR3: TGTGCCAGCAGCCTTACCACCGGGGGTGGAAAACTGTTTTTT. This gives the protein CASSLTTGGGKLFF.

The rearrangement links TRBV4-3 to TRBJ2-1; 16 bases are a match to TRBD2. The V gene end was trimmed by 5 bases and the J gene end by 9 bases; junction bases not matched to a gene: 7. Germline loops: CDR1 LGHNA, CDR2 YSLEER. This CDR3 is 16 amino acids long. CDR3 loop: CASSGGTSGRVREQFF. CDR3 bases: TGCGCCAGCAGCGGGGGGACTAGCGGGAGGGTACGTGAGCAGTTCTTC.

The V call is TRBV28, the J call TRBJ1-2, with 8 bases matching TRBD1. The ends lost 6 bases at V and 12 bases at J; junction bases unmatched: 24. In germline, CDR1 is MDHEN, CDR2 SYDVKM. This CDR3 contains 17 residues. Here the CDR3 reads CASSLISGTGLLWLHTF. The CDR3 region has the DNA TGTGCCAGCAGCCTCATTTCCGGGACAGGTCTTCTATGGCTACACACCTTC.

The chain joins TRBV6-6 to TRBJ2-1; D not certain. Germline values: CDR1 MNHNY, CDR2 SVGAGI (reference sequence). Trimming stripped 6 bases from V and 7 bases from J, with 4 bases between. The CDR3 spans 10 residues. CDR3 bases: TGTGCCAGCAGCAGAAATGAGCAGTTCTTC. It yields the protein CASSRNEQFF.

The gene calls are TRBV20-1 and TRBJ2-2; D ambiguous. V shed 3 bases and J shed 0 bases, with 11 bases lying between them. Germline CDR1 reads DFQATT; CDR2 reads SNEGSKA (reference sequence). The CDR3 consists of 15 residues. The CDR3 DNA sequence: TGCAGTGCTAGTATTAGACAAACGAACACCGGGGAGCTGTTTTTT. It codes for CSASIRQTNTGELFF.